Reported below is one T cell receptor beta chain. One junction end does not reproduce the germline sequence, and a read error may be involved. This CDR3 region has 14 residues. CDR1 and CDR2 (germline): SGHRS, YFSETQ. Ophthalmopathy not arising within 18 months of follow-up defined hyperthyroidism as stable. The data belong to a study of Graves' ophthalmopathy and Graves' hyperthyroidism. Amplifying from RNA transcripts, the study obtained TCR beta CDR3 regions. RT-PCR was first run with HTBI primers, then multiplex PCR in a second round. TCRdb analysed the multiplex PCR reads with MiXCR anew, one entry per CDR3 protein. The sample has a few hundred thousand distinct CDR3 sequences, 17% seen once.

This clonotype originated in an adult woman with stable Graves' hyperthyroidism. The chain joins TRBV5-1 to TRBJ1-6, with D possibly TRBD1 on 5 matching bases. The sequenced material came from peripheral blood. This chain's CDR3 is CASSLEVTASSLHF. CDR3 nucleotide sequence: TGCGCCAGCAGCTTGGAGGTGACAGCTTCATCCCTCCACTTT.